The source of this TCR beta chain is a study of regulatory T cells in long-lasting Graves disease. Study-level results: The study found lower TCR diversity in persistent Graves' patients than in newly diagnosed ones.

Time point meaning: newly diagnosed GD, antithyroid drugs for less than 3 months. Construction of the TCR library relied on RNA isolated from PBMCs. Patients came through an endocrinology department, and that department was in Xi'an, China. To make TCR beta libraries, researchers used iRepertoire HTBI primers and Arm-PCR of CDR3 regions. Via MiXCR, TCRdb re-called the multiplex PCR reads, giving one row per CDR3 protein. The sample lists 350,000 to 550,000 distinct CDR3 sequences, just under 15% seen once, with roughly a sixth in the top ten. The CDR3 runs 15 residues. The germline V gene encodes CDR1 SEHNR and CDR2 FQNEAQ (reference sequence). Trimming took off 5 bases at V and 4 bases at J, with 16 bases between the two ends. This clonotype appeared a few times. The antigen is undetermined. A further study also used this sample, focusing on T cells in Graves' hyperthyroidism and ophthalmopathy. This second study says: Researchers barred patients who had uncontrolled infection, other autoimmune disease, pregnancy or lactation.

The receptor comes from a woman aged 25 to 45 with Graves disease. The rearrangement links TRBV7-9 to TRBJ2-3, with D perhaps matching TRBD2 (7 bases). The material sequenced was peripheral blood mononuclear cells (PBMCs), taken at new diagnosis, from a patient treated with antithyroid drugs. The CDR3 protein is CASSRGAQLPDTQYF. CDR3 sequence (DNA): TGTGCCAGCAGCCGGGGGGCCCAGCTCCCAGATACGCAGTATTTT.